A selection of T cell receptor beta chains follows, all from one sample in a study of T cell repertoires in cytomegalovirus infection. Via MiXCR, TCRdb re-called the reads, giving one row per CDR3 protein. The sample carries fewer than 550,000 distinct CDR3 sequences, 15% to 20% recorded once. Material: CD8+ T cells from PBMCs. The receptors stem from a human donor in good health (CMV status not recorded). Some clones in this sample may be carry-over from other donors' samples. Both conserved end residues are part of each CDR3. The D gene is left open where the match is weak. The size entry is marked missing in some rows and otherwise reads once, few, many or a size class.

V gene: TRBV20-1
D gene: -
clone size: -
J gene: TRBJ2-1
CDR3 DNA: TGCAGTGCGGGACCCAGCTCCTACAATGAGCAGTTCTTC
CDR3 protein: CSAGPSSYNEQFF

V gene: TRBV4-1
D gene: TRBD1
clone size: -
J gene: TRBJ1-2
CDR3 DNA: TGCGCCAGCAGCCACCCAACAGGGGGCAACGGCTACACCTTC
CDR3 protein: CASSHPTGGNGYTF

V gene: TRBV28
D gene: -
clone size: few
J gene: TRBJ1-4
CDR3 DNA: TGTGCCAGCAGGGAAACAGGGAATGAAAAACTGTTTTTT
CDR3 protein: CASRETGNEKLFF

V gene: TRBV6-6
D gene: -
clone size: many
J gene: TRBJ1-1
CDR3 DNA: TGTGCCAGCAGTTCCCTCGGGGGGTGGTCAACTGAAGCTTTCTTT
CDR3 protein: CASSSLGGWSTEAFF

V gene: TRBV20-1
D gene: -
clone size: -
J gene: TRBJ2-1
CDR3 DNA: TGCAGTGGGACTGCCGAGATCTCCTACAATGAGCAGTTCTTC
CDR3 protein: CSGTAEISYNEQFF

V gene: TRBV7-8
D gene: -
clone size: many
J gene: TRBJ2-6
CDR3 DNA: TGTGCCAGCAGTTCAACCCAGGGGTCTGGGGCCAACGTCCTGACTTTC
CDR3 protein: CASSSTQGSGANVLTF

V gene: TRBV7-9
D gene: -
clone size: -
J gene: TRBJ2-3
CDR3 DNA: TGTGCCAGCAAAGGGGGGCGGTCCCGGGATACGCAGTATTTT
CDR3 protein: CASKGGRSRDTQYF

V gene: TRBV7-9
D gene: TRBD2
clone size: many
J gene: TRBJ2-1
CDR3 DNA: TGTGCCAGCAGCTTACAGACTAGCGGTTCCTACAATGAGCAGTTCTTC
CDR3 protein: CASSLQTSGSYNEQFF

V gene: TRBV7-3
D gene: -
clone size: many
J gene: TRBJ2-1
CDR3 DNA: TGTGCCAGCGCCGAAGGAGGCACCGGGCAGTTCTTC
CDR3 protein: CASAEGGTGQFF

V gene: TRBV27
D gene: -
clone size: -
J gene: TRBJ1-1
CDR3 DNA: TGTGCCAGCAACCGGGGCAGCCTGAACACTGAAGCTTTCTTT
CDR3 protein: CASNRGSLNTEAFF

V gene: TRBV29-1
D gene: TRBD1
clone size: few
J gene: TRBJ2-1
CDR3 DNA: TGCAGCGTCGGACAGGGAGCGAATGAGCAGTTCTTC
CDR3 protein: CSVGQGANEQFF

V gene: TRBV7-9
D gene: -
clone size: few
J gene: TRBJ2-5
CDR3 DNA: TGTGCCAGCAGCTTATGGGGGCGGACCGACGGGGAGACCCAGTACTTC
CDR3 protein: CASSLWGRTDGETQYF

V gene: TRBV12-5
D gene: -
clone size: few
J gene: TRBJ2-3
CDR3 DNA: TGTGCTAGTGGTCTGTCTCCAGATACGCAGTATTTT
CDR3 protein: CASGLSPDTQYF

V gene: TRBV7-2
D gene: -
clone size: many
J gene: TRBJ2-3
CDR3 DNA: TGTGCCAGCAGCTTAGTACTGCTAGCCGCAGATACGCAGTATTTT
CDR3 protein: CASSLVLLAADTQYF

V gene: TRBV6-2/TRBV6-3
D gene: TRBD2
clone size: few
J gene: TRBJ2-1
CDR3 DNA: TGTGCCAGCAGTTACTCGACTAGCGGGGGTCGGGCGAAACAGTTCTTC
CDR3 protein: CASSYSTSGGRAKQFF

V gene: TRBV7-8
D gene: -
clone size: many
J gene: TRBJ2-7
CDR3 DNA: TGTGCCAGCAGCCACGAGGGGGGCGAAGGGACCTACGAGCAGTACTTC
CDR3 protein: CASSHEGGEGTYEQYF

V gene: TRBV19
D gene: TRBD1
clone size: few
J gene: TRBJ2-2
CDR3 DNA: TGTGCCAGTAGGTCCCTTAACAGGGGCGCAGGGACCGGGGAGCTGTTTTTT
CDR3 protein: CASRSLNRGAGTGELFF

V gene: TRBV12-3/TRBV12-4
D gene: -
clone size: many
J gene: TRBJ2-5
CDR3 DNA: TGTGCCAGCGGCCGGAGAGTTGCCCAGTACTTC
CDR3 protein: CASGRRVAQYF

V gene: TRBV12-3/TRBV12-4
D gene: -
clone size: many
J gene: TRBJ2-3
CDR3 DNA: TGTGCCAGCAGCCTTTCGGGGGGCCTTAGGGATACGCAGTATTTT
CDR3 protein: CASSLSGGLRDTQYF

V gene: TRBV28
D gene: TRBD1
clone size: -
J gene: TRBJ2-7
CDR3 DNA: TGTGCCAGCAGTTTATTAAGGACAGGGCCTTACCCCTCCTACGAGCAGTACTTC
CDR3 protein: CASSLLRTGPYPSYEQYF

V gene: TRBV9
D gene: -
clone size: few
J gene: TRBJ2-6
CDR3 DNA: TGTGCCAGCAGCGTAGATAGGACGGGGGCCAACGTCCTGACTTTC
CDR3 protein: CASSVDRTGANVLTF

V gene: TRBV15
D gene: -
clone size: -
J gene: TRBJ2-2
CDR3 DNA: TGTGCCACCAGCAGTACCGGGCCCTTCACCGGGGAGCTGTTTTTT
CDR3 protein: CATSSTGPFTGELFF

V gene: TRBV27
D gene: TRBD1
clone size: many
J gene: TRBJ2-6
CDR3 DNA: TGTGCCAGCAGTTTAAGAGTCACAGGGGCTCTCTCTGGGGCCAACGTCCTGACTTTC
CDR3 protein: CASSLRVTGALSGANVLTF

V gene: TRBV2
D gene: -
clone size: few
J gene: TRBJ2-7
CDR3 DNA: TGTGCCAGCATTTCTAGAACGACGTCCACCGAGCAGTACTTC
CDR3 protein: CASISRTTSTEQYF

V gene: TRBV2
D gene: TRBD2
clone size: few
J gene: TRBJ2-1
CDR3 DNA: TGTGCCAGCAGTGGCCGACGTAGCGGGGGGGTTATCAATGAGCAGTTCTTC
CDR3 protein: CASSGRRSGGVINEQFF

V gene: TRBV2
D gene: TRBD1
clone size: few
J gene: TRBJ2-7
CDR3 DNA: TGTGCCAGCAGTGAAGGGACAGGGCTCTACGAGCAGTACTTC
CDR3 protein: CASSEGTGLYEQYF

V gene: TRBV19
D gene: -
clone size: -
J gene: TRBJ1-5
CDR3 DNA: TGTGCCGCCAAGCAAGGAAGTCAGCCCCAGCATTTT
CDR3 protein: CAAKQGSQPQHF

V gene: TRBV20-1
D gene: TRBD1
clone size: few
J gene: TRBJ1-4
CDR3 DNA: TGCAGTGTTGTACAGGGGGTGTCTAATGAAAAACTGTTTTTT
CDR3 protein: CSVVQGVSNEKLFF

V gene: TRBV4-1
D gene: -
clone size: -
J gene: TRBJ1-3
CDR3 DNA: TGCGCCAGCAGCTCGAAGGTCGAGAACACCATATATTTT
CDR3 protein: CASSSKVENTIYF

V gene: TRBV5-6
D gene: -
clone size: many
J gene: TRBJ2-7
CDR3 DNA: TGTGCCAGCAGCGGAGGGACAGCGAACTCCTACGAGCAGTACTTC
CDR3 protein: CASSGGTANSYEQYF

V gene: TRBV4-2
D gene: TRBD2
clone size: few
J gene: TRBJ2-1
CDR3 DNA: TGTGCCAGCAGCCCTTACGGTCCGGGACTAGCGGGACTCCGATCCGGTGAGCAGTTCTTC
CDR3 protein: CASSPYGPGLAGLRSGEQFF

V gene: TRBV4-1
D gene: TRBD1
clone size: many
J gene: TRBJ1-2
CDR3 DNA: TGCGCCAGCAGCCAACGTAGGGACAGGGGGCCCGAAGAGAGCGGCTACACCTTC
CDR3 protein: CASSQRRDRGPEESGYTF

V gene: TRBV27
D gene: TRBD2
clone size: many
J gene: TRBJ2-1
CDR3 DNA: TGTGCCAGCAGTTTAGGGACTATACCGGACCTCTACAATGAGCAGTTCTTC
CDR3 protein: CASSLGTIPDLYNEQFF

V gene: TRBV6-6
D gene: TRBD2
clone size: -
J gene: TRBJ2-3
CDR3 DNA: TGTGCCAGCAGTTACTTGGCTAGCGGGGGAAGCACAGATACGCAGTATTTT
CDR3 protein: CASSYLASGGSTDTQYF

V gene: TRBV27
D gene: -
clone size: few
J gene: TRBJ2-1
CDR3 DNA: TGTGCCAGCAGTTTATCGTCCGGACCCAACTACAATGAGCAGTTCTTC
CDR3 protein: CASSLSSGPNYNEQFF

V gene: TRBV19
D gene: -
clone size: few
J gene: TRBJ1-5
CDR3 DNA: TGTGCCAGTAGTTTCCGAACCTCAAGCAATCAGCCCCAGCATTTT
CDR3 protein: CASSFRTSSNQPQHF

V gene: TRBV28
D gene: -
clone size: -
J gene: TRBJ2-5
CDR3 DNA: TGTGCCAGCAGTTCAGCGACAGGCCAAGAGACCCAGTACTTC
CDR3 protein: CASSSATGQETQYF

V gene: TRBV6-2/TRBV6-3
D gene: TRBD2
clone size: -
J gene: TRBJ2-1
CDR3 DNA: TGTGCCAGCAGCGCCCATTACTCGACTCTAGCGGGGGGTGCTGAGCAGTTCTTC
CDR3 protein: CASSAHYSTLAGGAEQFF

V gene: TRBV10-3
D gene: -
clone size: many
J gene: TRBJ2-7
CDR3 DNA: TGTGCCATCACCACCCAAGGGGGGGAGCAGTACTTC
CDR3 protein: CAITTQGGEQYF

V gene: TRBV19
D gene: -
clone size: many
J gene: TRBJ2-7
CDR3 DNA: TGTGCCAGTAGTATAGATCATGGAGTCGACGAGCAGTACTTC
CDR3 protein: CASSIDHGVDEQYF

V gene: TRBV19
D gene: TRBD1
clone size: -
J gene: TRBJ2-5
CDR3 DNA: TGTGCCAGTAGTATTGGTTGGGGACAGGGGGCGGTGGAGACCCAGTACTTC
CDR3 protein: CASSIGWGQGAVETQYF

V gene: TRBV6-5
D gene: TRBD1
clone size: many
J gene: TRBJ2-1
CDR3 DNA: TGTGCCAGTTCCGACAGGGACAATGAGCAGTTCTTC
CDR3 protein: CASSDRDNEQFF

V gene: TRBV5-1
D gene: TRBD1
clone size: -
J gene: TRBJ2-6
CDR3 DNA: TGCGCCAGCACGGGACAGACCTCTGGGGCCAACGTCCTGACTTTC
CDR3 protein: CASTGQTSGANVLTF

V gene: TRBV12-3/TRBV12-4
D gene: -
clone size: many
J gene: TRBJ2-1
CDR3 DNA: TGTGCCAGCAACTATAACAATGAGCAGTTCTTC
CDR3 protein: CASNYNNEQFF

V gene: TRBV7-9
D gene: -
clone size: many
J gene: TRBJ2-1
CDR3 DNA: TGTGCCAGCAGCTTAGCAGAGCGGGTGAGCTCCTACAATGAGCAGTTCTTC
CDR3 protein: CASSLAERVSSYNEQFF

V gene: TRBV5-1
D gene: -
clone size: many
J gene: TRBJ2-1
CDR3 DNA: TGCGCCAGCAGCCCGTATATTGACTCCTACAATGAGCAGTTCTTC
CDR3 protein: CASSPYIDSYNEQFF

V gene: TRBV14
D gene: -
clone size: few
J gene: TRBJ2-5
CDR3 DNA: TGTGCCAGCAGAGGTCGGGACCATCAAGAGACCCAGTACTTC
CDR3 protein: CASRGRDHQETQYF

V gene: TRBV24-1
D gene: TRBD2
clone size: -
J gene: TRBJ2-1
CDR3 DNA: TGTGCCACCAGTGCCGGCAGCGGGAGAAACAATGAGCAGTTCTTC
CDR3 protein: CATSAGSGRNNEQFF

V gene: TRBV20-1
D gene: -
clone size: many
J gene: TRBJ2-1
CDR3 DNA: TGCAGTGCTAGAGATATGGCTAGCGCGTACAATGAGCAGTTCTTC
CDR3 protein: CSARDMASAYNEQFF

V gene: TRBV2
D gene: -
clone size: few
J gene: TRBJ1-5
CDR3 DNA: TGTGCCAGCAGGGATCGGGCCCGGACGGGCAATCAGCCCCAGCATTTT
CDR3 protein: CASRDRARTGNQPQHF

V gene: TRBV27
D gene: TRBD1
clone size: -
J gene: TRBJ2-7
CDR3 DNA: TGTGCCAGCAGTCATCGGACAGGGGCAAACGAGCAGTACTTC
CDR3 protein: CASSHRTGANEQYF

V gene: TRBV28
D gene: -
clone size: many
J gene: TRBJ2-2
CDR3 DNA: TGTGCCAGCAGTTTAGACGGTTACTTGGCCGGGGAGCTGTTTTTT
CDR3 protein: CASSLDGYLAGELFF

V gene: TRBV5-4
D gene: TRBD1
clone size: many
J gene: TRBJ2-7
CDR3 DNA: TGTGCCAGCAGCCCCCCGGGACAGGGAGGCTACGAGCAGTACTTC
CDR3 protein: CASSPPGQGGYEQYF

V gene: TRBV11-2
D gene: -
clone size: -
J gene: TRBJ1-6
CDR3 DNA: TGTGCCAGCAGCTTAGAGGGCAGGGTCCCCTATAATTCACCCCTCCACTTT
CDR3 protein: CASSLEGRVPYNSPLHF

V gene: TRBV20-1
D gene: -
clone size: -
J gene: TRBJ1-4
CDR3 DNA: TGCAGTGCAAGAAGTGAGGACATTTTCCCCACTAATGAAAAACTGTTTTTT
CDR3 protein: CSARSEDIFPTNEKLFF

V gene: TRBV20-1
D gene: TRBD1
clone size: -
J gene: TRBJ2-2
CDR3 DNA: TGCAGCGTAATTCAAAGACAGGGGCGGGAGCTGTTTTTT
CDR3 protein: CSVIQRQGRELFF

V gene: TRBV4-1
D gene: -
clone size: few
J gene: TRBJ2-7
CDR3 DNA: TGCGCCAGCAGCCAAGGAGGGGACTTAGGCGACCCCGTCACCTTC
CDR3 protein: CASSQGGDLGDPVTF

V gene: TRBV7-8
D gene: -
clone size: many
J gene: TRBJ2-1
CDR3 DNA: TGTGCCAGCAGCTCCCGGGCCTACAATGAGCAGTTCTTC
CDR3 protein: CASSSRAYNEQFF

V gene: TRBV6-1
D gene: TRBD2
clone size: many
J gene: TRBJ2-1
CDR3 DNA: TGTGCCAGCAGCTCCATCGCGGGGGGTCGGACTTACAATGAGCAGTTCTTC
CDR3 protein: CASSSIAGGRTYNEQFF

V gene: TRBV24-1
D gene: -
clone size: few
J gene: TRBJ2-1
CDR3 DNA: TGTGCCACCAGTGATTCCTCCCTTTTCCCTAGACGCGCCTACAATGAGCAGTTCTTC
CDR3 protein: CATSDSSLFPRRAYNEQFF